This paragraph covers one T cell receptor beta chain sequence. Its antigen is not identified. Germline loops: CDR1 LGHNA, CDR2 YNFKEQ. V gave up 4 bases and J gave up 7 bases, with 11 bases separating them. The CDR3 consists of 13 residues. The sample comes from a study of post-analysis software for immune sequencing data. Regarding the study as a whole: Patients had higher frequencies than controls of roughly five TRBV segments, including TRBV5-6, TRBV5-1 and TRBV20-1. Patients with multiple sclerosis recorded significantly lower normalized Chao1 diversity than controls, the study found.

The TCR beta cDNA libraries carried unique molecular identifiers. TCRdb reanalysed the PCR reads using MiXCR and keeps one entry per CDR3 protein. The table shows about 500,000 distinct CDR3 sequences, with approximately 46% occurring only once. The source material was blood. The V and J genes are TRBV4-2 and TRBJ1-5; tentative D call: TRBD1 (6 bases). The receptor was isolated from a girl aged 5-17 years with multiple sclerosis. The CDR3, as DNA: TGTGCCAGCAGCCGCGACAGGCAACAGCCCCAGCATTTT. Encoded protein: CASSRDRQQPQHF.